The source of this T cell receptor beta chain is a study of vaccination and CD4 T cells after COVID-19 (dated by TCRdb to about 2022). Context from the whole study: Six males and four females were included in the convalescent cohort, with two Hispanic individuals, seven Caucasians, two Asians and one multiracial person represented. Two doses of either the Pfizer-BioNTech BNT162b2 vaccine (n=8) or the Moderna mRNA-1273 vaccine (n=2) were administered to participants. Post-COVID blood samples were collected from convalescent patients a median of about 92 days after diagnosis, with a range of roughly 35 to 161 days. Post-vaccine blood samples were obtained a median of approximately 74 days after the second vaccine dose, with a range of 14 to 241 days. The cultures were stimulated with overlapping spike peptide pools from SARS-CoV-2 and from the common cold coronaviruses HCoV-NL63, HCoV-OC43 and HCoV-229E. As controls, cultures received a CEFX viral epitope pool (the positive control), an HIV-1 Nef peptide pool (the negative control), or no peptide at all. In roughly nine COVID-19 convalescent patients and a handful of infection-naive healthy vaccine recipients, the spike-specific CD4+ TCR repertoire before mRNA vaccination was compared with the repertoire after mRNA vaccination. At the TCR clonotype level, an earlier paper using these donors assessed memory CD4+ T cell crossreactivity between SARS-CoV-2 and common cold coronavirus spike proteins.

According to the study, the label for this sample's treatment or condition signals: roughly 10-day PBMC culture with coronavirus spike peptide pools or control peptides (ViraFEST assay). CD4+ T cells from unexposed donors were collected before the COVID-19 pandemic (2011-2018). The study used the ViraFEST assay, which expanded antigen-specific T cells with peptide pools and then identified expanded clonotypes by TCR sequencing. Approximately 2.1 million PBMCs per well were cultured in IMDM with approximately 5% human AB serum and approximately 9.8 IU/ml IL-2, plus 10 ug/ml peptide pools. On days 3 and 7, half of the culture medium was replaced with fresh IL-2-containing medium. Once the cells had been in culture for about 10 days, the EasySep CD4+ T cell isolation kit was used to isolate CD4+ T cells by negative selection. As cell numbers permitted, CD4+ T cells from unexposed donors were tested for reactivity to SARS-CoV-2 S and N and to four common cold coronavirus spike pools. PBMCs were separated from whole blood using Ficoll-Paque Plus gradient centrifugation and then either used fresh or cryopreserved at -140C. In general, triplicate wells were set up for every culture condition. Leukapheresis product for the unexposed donors was purchased commercially.

With regard to this clonotype: Its target antigen remains unknown. Nothing much larger sits one base from this clone, and base qualities are not available.

Broader findings and caveats from the paper: An increase in the median number of SARS-CoV-2-reactive clonotypes from approximately 20 after infection to some 40 after vaccination was observed, but the change was not found to be significant. The number of convalescent patients in the study was relatively small, and the study did not examine early timepoints following natural infection. In convalescent patients, a median around 90% of post-vaccine SARS-CoV-2-reactive clones were detected only after vaccination, suggesting vaccine-specific priming. Of the vaccine-specific clones in convalescent patients, 304 of 307, or nearly all, reacted only to SARS-CoV-2 spike and did not cross-react with common cold coronaviruses.

The library was made by PCR. At the Johns Hopkins FTIC core, DNA from the cultured CD4+ T cells underwent TCR sequencing with the Oncomine TCR Beta short-read assay. The QIAamp micro DNA kit was used to extract genomic DNA from the cultured CD4+ T cells. Oncomine TCR Beta libraries from cultured CD4+ T cells were pooled with unique dual indexes and sequenced on an Illumina iSeq 100. Turning to the authors' computational methods: Non-productive sequences were filtered out, and CDR3s that did not start with C, did not end with F or W, or were shorter than 7 amino acids were discarded. The MANAFEST web application was used to identify antigen-specific clonotypes by comparing peptide-stimulated wells against reference wells and other culture wells. For a clone to be called positive, the clone needed an FDR below 0.05, an odds ratio above 5, and a productive frequency above 0.1% in at least two of three replicate wells. Clonotypes that were significantly expanded in both SARS-CoV-2 spike wells and at least one common cold coronavirus spike condition were defined as cross-reactive. Levenshtein distances (stringdist) and unrooted phylogenetic trees (ape) in R version 3.6.1 were used to assess CDR3 homology. The public reads were reanalyzed by TCRdb: fastp trimming at Q25, MiXCR alignment, in-frame beta chains only. All rows with the same CDR3 protein become a single entry with the most common DNA and genes. These V and J calls are TCRdb output, not the study's own analysis. This sample gives thousands of distinct CDR3 sequences in total; 35% to 40% of them show up just once. The ten largest clones add up to roughly an eighth of the sample.

V is clipped by 2 bases and J by 1 base, and the sequence between their germline boundaries is 5 bases long. The cysteine opens and the phenylalanine closes a CDR3 of 12 amino acids. Left in the record is the CDR3 DNA by itself, 36 bases read in frame from the first base. Looking up the germline V gene (reference sequence) yields CDR1 GTSNPN and CDR2 SVGIG. The chain joins TRBV30 to TRBJ1-1; too little of a D gene remains to name it. Sequencing input: CD4+ T cells from blood, cultured in vitro. The TCR sequence derives from a human donor in good health. The DNA sequence is as follows: TGTGCCTGGAGTATAAGGAACACTGAAGCTTTCTTT. Its product reads: CAWSIRNTEAFF.